Described below is a single T cell receptor beta chain sequence and its context. The antigen is not known. The CDR3 end falls 3 residues outside the read, so it is completed with the germline J gene. This record belongs to a study of Tregs in tolerant kidney transplant recipients. TCRdb keeps only in-frame clones here, not all; method: immunoSEQ multiplex PCR. This sample's table reports 30,000 to 40,000 clones. Study conclusions and caveats: Some patients' samples used different primers over time, so nucleotide sequences weren't comparable. Expanding Tregs on activated donor B cells appeared to best identify donor-specific TCRbeta clones.

V lost 6 bases to trimming and J lost 0 bases, with 12 bases between them. The CDR3 covers 14 residues. Germline CDR1 reads SQVTM; CDR2 reads ANQGSEA. Recipients received nonmyeloablative bone marrow transplants from related graft donors, with transient mixed chimerism. Here the sequenced sample was CD4+ T cells from blood (PBMCs), taken 24 months after the transplant. The chain is built from TRBV29-1 and TRBJ2-1; weak D call: TRBD2 (6 bases). This TCR derives from a human patient who received a combined kidney and bone marrow transplant. Some of the T cells might come from the graft donor. CDR3 loop: CSVGRDFSYNEQFF. The sequenced CDR3 bases are TGCAGCGTGGGCCGGGACTTCTCCTACAATGAG.